One sample yielded the 29 T cell receptor beta chains listed below, sequenced in a study of blood T cell repertoires in COVID-19. Some clones are missing from TCRdb's copy, which holds only in-frame ones; the method was immunoSEQ multiplex PCR. The table records 200,000 to 250,000 clones, 85% to 90% of them present only once. The sequenced sample consisted of PBMCs or T cells enriched from blood (not recorded which). The receptors come from a young woman in a cohort exposed to, infected with or recovered from COVID-19 (not recorded which).

DNA of the CDR3: TGTGCCAGCACCCGACGGGACAGGGGTTCGGGTAATTCACCCCTCCACTTT. Amino acid sequence: CASTRRDRGSGNSPLHF. The rearrangement joins TRBV21-1 to TRBJ1-6; TRBD1 is the table's D call, not checked against the DNA. TRBV21-1 is an annotated pseudogene. This CDR3 has 17 residues.

V usage is TRBV11-3 and J usage is TRBJ2-1, with 9 bases aligning to TRBD2. The CDR3 has 16 amino acids. V shed 2 bases and J 2 bases; nucleotides not matched to a gene: 4. Looked up from germline, CDR1 is SGHNT and CDR2 is YENEEA. Here the CDR3 reads CASSLIAGVAYNEQFF. The CDR3 region has the DNA TGTGCCAGCAGCTTAATAGCGGGAGTAGCCTACAATGAGCAGTTCTTC.

The CDR3 protein is CASSVDLASGELFF. The CDR3 nucleotides are TGTGCCAGCAGCGTAGATTTGGCTTCCGGGGAGCTGTTTTTT. This chain joins TRBV9 and TRBJ2-2; D ambiguous. The germline CDR1 and CDR2 sequences are SGDLS and YYNGEE. V was trimmed by 0 bases and J by 6 bases, leaving 9 bases between them. The CDR3 sequence is 14 residues long.

The V and J genes are TRBV15 and TRBJ1-1, with D possibly TRBD1 on 6 matching bases. V was clipped by 8 bases and J by 6 bases, with 16 bases between them. This CDR3 has 13 amino acids. CDR1 and CDR2 (germline): LNHNV, YYDKDF (reference sequence). CDR3 amino acids: CATEDTEGAEAFF. For the CDR3, the DNA is TGTGCCACCGAAGACACCGAGGGGGCTGAAGCTTTCTTT.

V usage is TRBV4-1 and J usage is TRBJ2-3; D unclear. The CDR3 has 15 residues. From germline, CDR1 is MGHRA and CDR2 YSYEKL. V dropped 0 bases and J dropped 2 bases, with 9 bases sitting between them. In DNA form, the CDR3 reads TGCGCCAGCAGCCAAGATGCTGCGGACACAGATACGCAGTATTTT. Amino acids: CASSQDAADTDTQYF.

CDR3 nucleotides: TGTGCCACCAGTGTAACTAGCGGGAGTGGAGAGACCCAGTACTTC. This gives the protein CATSVTSGSGETQYF. The J gene is TRBJ2-5, the V gene TRBV24-1, with TRBD2 identical over 11 bases. The ends lost 5 bases at V and 4 bases at J; junction bases unmatched: 5. Germline V CDR1 and CDR2: KGHDR, SFDVKD. CDR3 length: 15 amino acids.

This chain connects TRBV2 to TRBJ1-5; 7 nucleotides agree with TRBD1. In germline, CDR1 is SNHLY, CDR2 FYNNEI. J was trimmed by 7 bases and V by 2 bases; bases with no gene match: 5. This CDR3 spans 14 amino acids. Here the CDR3 DNA reads TGTGCCAGCAGTGAATCAACAGGGGACCAGCCCCAGCATTTT. It yields the protein CASSESTGDQPQHF.

The chain couples TRBV7-8 to TRBJ2-2, with D maybe TRBD1 (5 bases). This CDR3 has 17 amino acids. V gave up 1 base and J gave up 3 bases, with 15 bases separating them. Germline loops: CDR1 SGHVS, CDR2 FQNEAQ. The CDR3 loop is CASSLGSAGRHTGELFF. CDR3 nucleotides: TGTGCCAGCAGCTTAGGGTCTGCAGGGCGGCACACCGGGGAGCTGTTTTTT. The full variable domain, in which reference TRBV7-8 and TRBJ2-2 provide the parts outside the CDR3, is GAGVSQSPRYKVAKRGQDVALRCDPISGHVSLFWYQQALGQGPEFLTYFQNEAQLDKSGLPSDRFFAERPEGSVSTLKIQRTQQEDSAVYLCASSLGSAGRHTGELFFGEGSRLTVL.

V and J are TRBV10-3 and TRBJ1-4; no clear D gene. The CDR3 has 17 amino acids. Trimming cost V 0 bases and J 2 bases, with 13 bases left between them. Germline CDR1 is ENHRY and CDR2 is SYGVKD. CDR3 nucleotides: TGTGCCATCAGTGAGTCAGAGGGAGGAGCGACTAATGAAAAACTGTTTTTT. The encoded protein is CAISESEGGATNEKLFF.

The chain joins TRBV7-2 to TRBJ2-7; D possibly corresponds to TRBD2 (6 bases). The CDR3 is made up of 14 amino acids. Germline V gene lookup returns CDR1 SGHTA and CDR2 FQGNSA. V was shortened by 2 bases and J by 4 bases, with 12 bases between the two germline ends. CDR3: CASSLITGLYEQYF. The CDR3, as DNA: TGTGCCAGCAGCTTAATAACGGGACTTTACGAGCAGTACTTC.

This clone showed up just a few times. The chain links TRBV2 to TRBJ2-3, with a tentative D call TRBD2 (6 bases). Germline V lookup: CDR1 SNHLY, CDR2 FYNNEI. V lost 8 bases and J lost 1, with 16 bases in between. The CDR3 consists of 15 residues. Here the CDR3 reads CASSLGGSGTDTQYF. CDR3 bases: TGTGCCAGCTCCCTCGGAGGGTCGGGCACAGATACGCAGTATTTT.

The V call is TRBV19, the J call TRBJ1-1, with 7 positions matching TRBD1. Germline V gene data show CDR1 as LNHDA and CDR2 as SQIVND (reference sequence). The CDR3 extends over 14 amino acids. The V and J ends lost 7 bases and 10 bases, in that order; junction bases with no gene match: 15. This CDR3 reads CASIDRVEWRTAFF. CDR3 in DNA: TGTGCCAGTATTGACAGGGTGGAATGGCGAACAGCTTTCTTT.

The chain links TRBV18 to TRBJ2-1; perhaps TRBD2 as D (6 bases). V was pared by 5 bases and J by 3 bases, with 14 bases between. This CDR3 contains 15 residues. The germline CDR1 and CDR2 sequences are KGHSH and LQKENI. The CDR3 DNA follows: TGTGCCAGCTCATTATCTGGGGGGAGCTACAATGAGCAGTTCTTC. This encodes CASSLSGGSYNEQFF.

The chain employs TRBV25-1 and TRBJ1-1, with a weak D call TRBD1 (6 bases). Trimming stripped 4 bases from V and 0 bases from J, with 15 bases between. Per germline, CDR1 MGHDK and CDR2 SYGVNS. The CDR3 spans 16 residues. The CDR3 DNA follows: TGTGCCAGCAGTGGTAACTTGGACAGTTTGAACACTGAAGCTTTCTTT. Its translation: CASSGNLDSLNTEAFF.

The rearrangement uses TRBV5-4 and TRBJ2-7; possible D gene TRBD1, 6 bases. Germline values: CDR1 SGHNT, CDR2 YYREEE (reference sequence). Trimming stripped 0 bases from V and 6 bases from J, with 13 bases between. This CDR3 comprises 14 residues. The CDR3 nucleotides read TGTGCCAGCAGCTTGGAGGTCAGGGGTAGCGAGCAGTACTTC. This codes for CASSLEVRGSEQYF.

The chain links TRBV6-5 to TRBJ1-2; TRBD1 is a possible D gene (5 bases). The CDR3 is 13 residues long. V lost 10 bases, J lost 4 bases, and 16 bases lay in between. Germline loops: CDR1 MNHEY, CDR2 SVGAGI. CDR3 sequence (DNA): TGTGCCACCACTGGGGGGGTTAGCTATGGCTACACCTTC. Protein product: CATTGGVSYGYTF.

The chain uses TRBV11-2 and TRBJ1-4, with TRBD1 as a possible D gene (5 bases). Trimming left V 3 bases short and J 4 bases short, with 12 bases between. The germline CDR1 and CDR2 sequences are SGHAT and FQNNGV. The CDR3 is 15 amino acids. CDR3 loop: CASSFGARGNEKLFF. The CDR3 bases are TGTGCCAGCAGCTTTGGGGCTCGCGGTAATGAAAAACTGTTTTTT.

The CDR3 loop is CASIEDRRPEAFF. CDR3 sequence (DNA): TGTGCCAGCATCGAGGACAGGAGGCCTGAAGCTTTCTTT. J is TRBJ1-1 and V is TRBV2; 7 positions match TRBD1. The CDR3 is made up of 13 amino acids. The V gene's germline CDR1 is SNHLY and CDR2 FYNNEI. V lost 7 bases and J lost 6; bases outside the gene matches: 8.

The chain is built from TRBV29-1 and TRBJ2-4, with TRBD2 identical over 7 bases. Germline assignment: CDR1 SQVTM and CDR2 ANQGSEA. The CDR3 has 15 amino acids. V lost 3 bases, J lost 5 bases, and 10 bases stayed unmatched. CDR3 sequence reads: CSVEGLQLGENIQYF. The CDR3 nucleotides are TGCAGCGTTGAGGGACTACAATTGGGGGAAAACATTCAGTACTTC.

This clone has just a few counts. The V call is TRBV10-1, the J call TRBJ2-1; no definite D call. CDR3 size: 13 residues. Germline V gene lookup returns CDR1 WNHNN and CDR2 SYGVQD (reference sequence). V was cut by 3 bases and J by 2 bases, with 5 bases left in between. The DNA of the CDR3 is TGCGCCAGCAGTGATGGGCCCTACAATGAGCAGTTCTTC. Translation gives CASSDGPYNEQFF.

This chain connects TRBV10-2 to TRBJ2-7; D gene unclear. CDR1 is WSHSY and CDR2 is SAAADI in the germline V gene. The CDR3 has 16 amino acids. V dropped 2 bases and J dropped 2 bases, with 16 bases sitting between them. CDR3 region: CASSERVSPKPYEQYF. CDR3 bases: TGCGCCAGCAGTGAGCGGGTGTCCCCGAAACCCTACGAGCAGTACTTC.

The chain joins TRBV5-1 to TRBJ1-1; D is uncertain. The CDR3 runs 13 residues. V was pared by 2 bases and J by 1 base, with 6 bases between. Germline CDR1 is SGHRS and CDR2 is YFSETQ. The CDR3 spells CASSLQTNTEAFF. CDR3 nucleotide sequence: TGCGCCAGCAGCTTACAGACGAACACTGAAGCTTTCTTT.

CDR3 amino acids: CASSPGTGELFF. DNA of the CDR3: TGTGCCAGCAGCCCAGGGACCGGGGAGCTGTTTTTT. The chain uses TRBV7-3 and TRBJ2-2; possibly TRBD1 for D (5 bases). This CDR3 is built from 12 residues. Germline CDR1 SGHTA, CDR2 FQGTGA. V gave up 5 bases and J gave up 5 bases, with 6 bases separating them.

The CDR3 nucleotides are TGTGCCACCAGTGACAGGACTAGCGGGCGCACAGATACGCAGTATTTT. It encodes CATSDRTSGRTDTQYF. V usage is TRBV24-1 and J usage is TRBJ2-3, with 11 bases fitting TRBD2. This CDR3 has 16 residues. V lost 4 bases, J lost 1 base, and 3 bases stayed unmatched. The V gene's germline CDR1 is KGHDR and CDR2 SFDVKD.

The J gene is TRBJ1-1, the V gene TRBV2; 7 bases agree with TRBD1. The CDR3 contains 12 residues. Germline-derived CDR1 and CDR2 are SNHLY and FYNNEI. Trimming at V came to 5 bases and at J to 11 bases, leaving 8 bases not matched to a gene. CDR3 region: CASSYGRDSAFF. The CDR3 DNA follows: TGTGCCAGCAGTTATGGCAGGGACAGTGCTTTCTTT.

Only one count was recorded for this clone. The J gene is TRBJ1-2, the V gene TRBV4-1; D not certain. V was clipped by 6 bases and J by 6 bases, with 17 bases between them. The germline gives CDR1 MGHRA, CDR2 YSYEKL. CDR3 length equals 14 residues. For the CDR3, the DNA is TGCGCCAGCAGTGAGTACGGGGATATTAATGGCTACACCTTC. It encodes CASSEYGDINGYTF.

This chain links TRBV5-8 with TRBJ2-2, with 7 bases matching TRBD2. The J segment lost 13 bases and the V segment lost 0 bases, leaving 12 bases of the junction unmatched. The germline V gene encodes CDR1 SGHTS and CDR2 YDEGEE. This CDR3 contains 15 residues. CDR3 residues: CASSLVHGTIRGLFF. CDR3 DNA: TGTGCCAGCAGCTTGGTTCACGGGACTATTCGGGGGCTGTTTTTT.

The V call is TRBV9, the J call TRBJ1-5; 7 bases fit TRBD1. The length of the CDR3 is 17 residues. Unmatched junction bases numbered 11, after V lost 4 bases and J lost 1 base. The germline V gene encodes CDR1 SGDLS and CDR2 YYNGEE. The CDR3 sequence: CASSLDRALGSNQPQHF. In DNA, the CDR3 is TGTGCCAGCAGCCTAGACAGGGCGCTGGGGAGCAATCAGCCCCAGCATTTT.

The rearrangement uses TRBV19 and TRBJ1-5; D unresolved. Trimming left V 2 bases short and J 5 bases short, with 4 bases between. Germline V gives CDR1 LNHDA, CDR2 SQIVND (reference sequence). The CDR3 consists of 12 residues. CDR3 in amino acids: CASSIFYQPQHF. CDR3 sequence (DNA): TGTGCCAGTAGTATATTCTATCAGCCCCAGCATTTT. Complete variable domain (other parts from reference TRBV19 and TRBJ1-5): DGGITQSPKYLFRKEGQNVTLSCEQNLNHDAMYWYRQDPGQGLRLIYYSQIVNDFQKGDIAEGYSVSREKKESFPLTVTSAQKNPTAFYLCASSIFYQPQHFGDGTRLSIL.